The clone carrying this T cell receptor beta chain came up a few times. Germline V gives CDR1 DFQATT, CDR2 SNEGSKA (reference sequence). This CDR3 is 15 amino acids long. V shed 3 bases and J 3 bases; nucleotides not matched to a gene: 6. This sample is part of a study of identical twins. Template switching added a universal primer site, and cDNA bore unique molecular identifiers. TCRdb fed the 5' RACE reads into MiXCR, producing one record per CDR3 protein. The sample holds 420,000 or so distinct CDR3 sequences, approximately 18% seen once. The clonotype was recovered from a man aged 50-60 years in good health. Sequencing was done on a sample of naive T cells sorted from blood. The chain has TRBV20-1 and TRBJ2-7; 12 nucleotides align to TRBD2. The CDR3 coding sequence is TGCAGTGCTAGCCGACTAGCGGGAGCCGACTACGAGCAGTACTTC. This sequence encodes CSASRLAGADYEQYF.